The clone carrying this T cell receptor beta chain came up a few times. Treatment denoted: roughly 18 received Ad26.COV2.S at low or high dose, single or two shots; a few received placebo; per-sample allocation not given. Sample collection was performed on day 63 after the first vaccine or placebo injection. Clones were sequenced by immunoSEQ multiplex PCR, and TCRdb holds only the in-frame ones, with some missing. This sample yields about half a million clones, of which nearly 90% are seen a single time; 1.5% to 2% belongs to the top ten. Looked up from germline, CDR1 is SGHAT and CDR2 is FQNNGV. The ends lost 4 bases at V and 4 bases at J; junction bases unmatched: 6. CDR3 length: 15 residues. This specimen comes from a study of Ad26.COV2.S vaccination and SARS-CoV-2 variants. Study background: Donor got 5x10^10 or 1x10^11 viral particles of Ad26.COV2.S.

This TCR was recovered from a person between 18 and 65 years old who received the Ad26.COV2.S COVID-19 vaccine or a placebo. The specimen comprised peripheral blood, sampled in a trial of Ad26.COV2.S vaccine versus placebo. The V gene is TRBV11-2, the J gene TRBJ2-7, with 11 bases aligning to TRBD1. CDR3 in DNA: TGTGCCAGCAGCTCAGTGGACAGGGGGCTTTACGAGCAGTACTTC. This sequence encodes CASSSVDRGLYEQYF.